The 28 T cell receptor beta chains below all came from one sample that was sequenced in a study of blood T cell repertoires in COVID-19. Some clones are missing from TCRdb's copy, which holds only in-frame ones; the method was immunoSEQ multiplex PCR. The repertoire holds around 200,000 clones, with more than 75% as singletons. Sequences were obtained from peripheral blood. These receptors were collected from a woman over 75 with acute or convalescent COVID-19.

V usage is TRBV5-1 and J usage is TRBJ2-7, with 9 bases aligning to TRBD1. With 1 base clipped from V and 5 bases from J, the junction kept 4 bases outside the gene matches. The CDR3 is 14 residues long. The germline V gene encodes CDR1 SGHRS and CDR2 YFSETQ. CDR3 sequence (DNA): TGCGCCAGCAGCTTGAGACAGGGGGTCCACGAGCAGTACTTC. It translates to CASSLRQGVHEQYF. The full variable domain, completed using reference TRBV5-1 and TRBJ2-7, is KAGVTQTPRYLIKTRGQQVTLSCSPISGHRSVSWYQQTPGQGLQFLFEYFSETQRNKGNFPGRFSGRQFSNSRSEMNVSTLELGDSALYLCASSLRQGVHEQYFGPGTRLTVT.

The chain is built from TRBV11-1 and TRBJ2-5, with 10 bases that match TRBD2. The germline V gene has CDR1 SGHAT and CDR2 FQDESV (reference sequence). Losses at the gene ends were 5 bases for V and 1 base for J; bases not matched to a gene: 7. This CDR3 region has 16 residues. CDR3 nucleotides: TGTGCCAGCAGCCACGGACTAGCGGTACTCCAAGAGACCCAGTACTTC. It yields the protein CASSHGLAVLQETQYF.

The chain couples TRBV5-4 to TRBJ2-3, with D unclear. The CDR3 is 14 amino acids. V lost 1 base, J lost 5 bases, and 11 bases lay in between. The V gene's germline CDR1 is SGHNT and CDR2 YYREEE (reference sequence). DNA for the CDR3: TGTGCCAGCAGCTTGAGGAGTGGCGGAGATACGCAGTATTTT. Translated: CASSLRSGGDTQYF.

This clone occurred a few times. The chain couples TRBV28 to TRBJ1-2; tentatively, D is TRBD1 (6 bases). The V end was cut by 7 bases, the J end by 8 bases, with 26 bases between. The CDR3 runs 16 residues. Germline V gene sequence: CDR1 MDHEN, CDR2 SYDVKM. The CDR3 loop is CASTKTITGSRDGYTF. CDR3 bases: TGTGCCAGCACCAAAACAATAACAGGGTCGAGGGACGGCTACACCTTC.

This sequence joins TRBV18 and TRBJ2-1, with D unclear. The length of the CDR3 is 14 residues. The ends were cut back, 2 bases at V and 3 bases at J, with 8 bases in the middle. CDR1 is KGHSH, CDR2 LQKENI, per germline. The CDR3 region has the DNA TGTGCCAGCTCACCATTCTCCTACTACAATGAGCAGTTCTTC. Translation gives CASSPFSYYNEQFF.

The chain combines TRBV11-3 with TRBJ2-1, with 8 bases identical to TRBD1. CDR3 length: 16 amino acids. Germline trimming cut 3 bases from V and 10 bases from J; bases unmatched to any gene: 14. Germline V gives CDR1 SGHNT, CDR2 YENEEA. The CDR3 nucleotides read TGTGCCAGCAGCTTCCAGGGGGCCGCTCTAGGAAACGAGCAGTTCTTC. Its translation: CASSFQGAALGNEQFF.

The chain joins TRBV30 to TRBJ1-5; no definite D call. Trimming shortened V by 1 base and J by 10 bases, and 11 bases separated the two germline ends. The CDR3 runs 12 residues. Germline values: CDR1 GTSNPN, CDR2 SVGIG (reference sequence). The CDR3 reads CAWSAGIPPQHF. The CDR3 nucleotides are TGTGCCTGGAGTGCGGGGATTCCACCCCAGCATTTT.

The chain uses TRBV9 and TRBJ2-5; a possible D gene is TRBD2 (5 bases). The CDR3 length is 15 residues. V was pared by 0 bases and J by 2 bases, with 11 bases between. Germline loops: CDR1 SGDLS, CDR2 YYNGEE. The CDR3 DNA reads TGTGCCAGCAGCGTAGACGCTAGCAGACAAGAGACCCAGTACTTC. Translating it yields CASSVDASRQETQYF.

This chain links TRBV12-1 with TRBJ2-4; the D call TRBD2 from the table was never checked on the DNA. TRBV12-1 is flagged as a pseudogene. This CDR3 is built from 16 residues. The CDR3 spells CANPPLGERVKNIQYF. The CDR3 DNA reads TGTGCCAACCCGCCCCTCGGGGAGCGGGTCAAAAACATTCAGTACTTC.

This chain uses TRBV15 with TRBJ2-5; D remains unclear. This CDR3 is built from 15 residues. V was trimmed by 1 base and J by 5 bases, leaving 14 bases between them. Germline V gene data show CDR1 as LNHNV and CDR2 as YYDKDF (reference sequence). For the CDR3, the DNA is TGTGCCACCAGCAGAGTAGATCCGAGCCATGAGACCCAGTACTTC. This sequence encodes CATSRVDPSHETQYF.

The chain employs TRBV7-6 and TRBJ1-4; D call uncertain. In germline, CDR1 is SGHVS, CDR2 FNYEAQ. The V end lost 5 bases, the J end lost 0 bases, and 10 bases lay between the germline ends. This CDR3 contains 15 residues. The CDR3 here is CASSPQDSTNEKLFF. CDR3 DNA sequence: TGTGCCAGCAGCCCTCAGGACTCAACTAATGAAAAACTGTTTTTT.

There are a few counts of this clone. The chain carries TRBV7-2 and TRBJ1-5, with D maybe TRBD1 (5 bases). The CDR3 is made up of 14 amino acids. In germline, CDR1 is SGHTA, CDR2 FQGNSA. The V and J ends lost 1 base and 7 bases respectively, with 11 bases between them. Here the CDR3 reads CASSLGGQRQPQHF. DNA of the CDR3: TGTGCCAGCAGCTTAGGAGGACAACGCCAGCCCCAGCATTTT. The variable domain in full, with the rest retrieved from reference TRBV7-2 and TRBJ1-5, is GAGVSQSPSNKVTEKGKDVELRCDPISGHTALYWYRQSLGQGLEFLIYFQGNSAPDKSGLPSDRFSAERTGGSVSTLTIQRTQQEDSAVYLCASSLGGQRQPQHFGDGTRLSIL.

J is TRBJ2-3 and V is TRBV7-6; D is unresolved. The germline V and J ends were trimmed by 4 bases and 2 bases, with 4 bases remaining between them. This CDR3 spans 12 amino acids. Per germline, CDR1 SGHVS and CDR2 FNYEAQ. The DNA of the CDR3 is TGTGCCAGCAGCTCCTTCACAGATACGCAGTATTTT. Its translation: CASSSFTDTQYF. Using reference TRBV7-6 and TRBJ2-3 for the parts outside the CDR3, the full variable domain is GAGVSQSPRYKVTKRGQDVALRCDPISGHVSLYWYRQALGQGPEFLTYFNYEAQQDKSGLPNDRFSAERPEGSISTLTIQRTEQRDSAMYRCASSSFTDTQYFGPGTRLTVL.

The V call is TRBV7-2, the J call TRBJ2-5, with D maybe TRBD1 (5 bases). Trimming cost V 3 bases and J 2 bases, with 7 bases left between them. The CDR3 covers 13 residues. Germline CDR1 reads SGHTA; CDR2 reads FQGNSA. The CDR3 here is CASSLNRQETQYF. The CDR3 DNA reads TGTGCCAGCAGCTTGAACAGGCAAGAGACCCAGTACTTC.

This chain links TRBV7-2 with TRBJ1-5, with a tentative D call TRBD1 (5 bases). Germline CDR1 reads SGHTA; CDR2 reads FQGNSA. V shed 5 bases and J shed 5 bases, with 13 bases lying between them. CDR3 length equals 14 residues. The CDR3 loop reads CASSQLGGHQPQHF. In DNA, the CDR3 is TGTGCCAGCAGCCAATTGGGGGGTCATCAGCCCCAGCATTTT.

This sequence joins TRBV12-3 or TRBV12-4 and TRBJ2-1; D not certain. The CDR3 extends over 13 amino acids. The V end lost 2 bases, the J end lost 5 bases, and 7 bases lay between the germline ends. This CDR3 is CASSLFRDNEQFF. In DNA form, the CDR3 reads TGTGCCAGCAGTTTATTCCGGGACAATGAGCAGTTCTTC.

The chain employs TRBV5-1 and TRBJ1-1, with a possible D match to TRBD1 (6 bases). This CDR3 has 15 amino acids. The germline gives CDR1 SGHRS, CDR2 YFSETQ. Trimming took off 3 bases at V and 0 bases at J, with 12 bases between the two ends. This CDR3 reads CASSSDTGLNTEAFF. The CDR3 nucleotides read TGCGCCAGCAGCTCAGATACAGGGCTGAACACTGAAGCTTTCTTT.

V and J are TRBV29-1 and TRBJ1-2; D is perhaps TRBD1 (6 bases). CDR1 is SQVTM and CDR2 is ANQGSEA in the germline V gene. The CDR3 extends over 13 amino acids. V was shortened by 6 bases and J by 2 bases, with 13 bases between the two germline ends. In DNA form, the CDR3 reads TGCAGCGTGAAGAGGGGGAACAACTATGGCTACACCTTC. Translation: CSVKRGNNYGYTF.

This chain joins TRBV27 and TRBJ2-2, with 7 bases identical to TRBD1. Germline V gene data show CDR1 as MNHEY and CDR2 as SMNVEV (reference sequence). The CDR3 runs 14 residues. The junction had 1 base not matched to a gene; V was cut back by 6 bases and J by 0 bases. CDR3 protein: CASRDRPNTGELFF. CDR3 nucleotide sequence: TGTGCCAGCAGGGACAGGCCGAACACCGGGGAGCTGTTTTTT.

The rearrangement joins TRBV30 to TRBJ2-1; a possible D gene is TRBD2 (6 bases). The V gene's germline CDR1 is GTSNPN and CDR2 SVGIG (reference sequence). This CDR3 has 18 residues. The V and J ends lost 3 bases and 0 bases respectively, with 21 bases between them. The CDR3 is CAWSLGLTLKTSYNEQFF. Here the CDR3 DNA reads TGTGCCTGGAGCTTGGGACTCACCCTAAAGACCTCCTACAATGAGCAGTTCTTC.

V usage is TRBV28 and J usage is TRBJ1-2; 12 bases are shared with TRBD1. Germline assignment: CDR1 MDHEN and CDR2 SYDVKM. V lost 2 bases, J lost 8 bases, and 12 bases stayed unmatched. The CDR3 extends over 17 amino acids. CDR3 DNA sequence: TGTGCCAGCAGTTTAGGGACAGGGGGCGCTTTAACTAGGGGCTACACCTTC. The encoded protein is CASSLGTGGALTRGYTF.

V gene TRBV6-5 combines with J gene TRBJ1-5, with 7 bases lining up with TRBD1. J was trimmed by 3 bases and V by 6 bases; bases with no gene match: 5. CDR3 length: 14 amino acids. Germline V gene sequence: CDR1 MNHEY, CDR2 SVGAGI. The CDR3 DNA sequence: TGTGCCAGCAGCCAGACAGGGTACAATCAGCCCCAGCATTTT. Its protein product is CASSQTGYNQPQHF.

This clone was detected only a few times. The rearrangement links TRBV2 to TRBJ2-7; tentatively, D is TRBD1 (7 bases). CDR3 length: 14 amino acids. The germline gives CDR1 SNHLY, CDR2 FYNNEI. Trimming cost V 5 bases and J 0 bases, with 11 bases left between them. This chain's CDR3 is CASSFRGDSYEQYF. In nucleotides, the CDR3 is TGTGCCAGCAGTTTCAGGGGGGACTCCTACGAGCAGTACTTC.

The chain uses TRBV10-3 and TRBJ1-4; TRBD1 might be the D (5 bases). The CDR3 extends over 13 amino acids. Trimming took 8 bases from V and 5 from J, leaving 12 bases between them. CDR1 is ENHRY and CDR2 is SYGVKD in the germline V gene. Written as DNA, the CDR3 is TGTGCCATCGGACCGACAGAGAATGAAAAACTGTTTTTT. This sequence encodes CAIGPTENEKLFF.

This clone was seen once. CDR3 protein: CASSFGRVNTEAFF. CDR3 DNA: TGTGCCAGCAGCTTTGGGCGGGTAAACACTGAAGCTTTCTTT. J is TRBJ1-1 and V is TRBV5-5; no definite D call. V was trimmed by 2 bases and J by 2 bases, leaving 10 bases between them. This CDR3 is 14 amino acids long. Germline CDR1 reads SGHKS; CDR2 reads YYEKEE (reference sequence).

CDR3 DNA sequence: TGCGCCAGCAGCCAACCCACTAGCGGGGACGAGCAGTACTTC. As protein: CASSQPTSGDEQYF. The chain is built from TRBV4-1 and TRBJ2-7; 10 bases map to TRBD2. CDR1 MGHRA and CDR2 YSYEKL come from the germline V gene. The CDR3 is made up of 14 amino acids. The V segment lost 2 bases and the J segment 5 bases; nucleotides outside the gene matches: 3.

V usage is TRBV7-9 and J usage is TRBJ1-4, with 7 bases identical to TRBD1. The CDR3 loop spans 15 amino acids. The ends lost 1 base at V and 2 bases at J; junction bases unmatched: 1. Germline lookup yields CDR1 SEHNR and CDR2 FQNEAQ (reference sequence). CDR3 DNA: TGTGCCAGCAGCTTAGGACAGGGTACTAATGAAAAACTGTTTTTT. Translation gives CASSLGQGTNEKLFF. Complete variable domain (other parts from reference TRBV7-9 and TRBJ1-4): DTGVSQNPRHKITKRGQNVTFRCDPISEHNRLYWYRQTLGQGPEFLTYFQNEAQLEKSRLLSDRFSAERPKGSFSTLEIQRTEQGDSAMYLCASSLGQGTNEKLFFGSGTQLSVL.

This chain uses TRBV6-7 with TRBJ1-5; TRBD1 matches at 10 bases. TRBV6-7 has ORF status, its function being uncertain. The J segment lost 0 bases and the V segment lost 9 bases, leaving 11 bases of the junction unmatched. The length of the CDR3 is 17 residues. The CDR3 reads CARGQGIALYSNQPQHF. CDR3 DNA sequence: TGTGCCAGGGGACAGGGGATTGCACTTTATAGCAATCAGCCCCAGCATTTT.